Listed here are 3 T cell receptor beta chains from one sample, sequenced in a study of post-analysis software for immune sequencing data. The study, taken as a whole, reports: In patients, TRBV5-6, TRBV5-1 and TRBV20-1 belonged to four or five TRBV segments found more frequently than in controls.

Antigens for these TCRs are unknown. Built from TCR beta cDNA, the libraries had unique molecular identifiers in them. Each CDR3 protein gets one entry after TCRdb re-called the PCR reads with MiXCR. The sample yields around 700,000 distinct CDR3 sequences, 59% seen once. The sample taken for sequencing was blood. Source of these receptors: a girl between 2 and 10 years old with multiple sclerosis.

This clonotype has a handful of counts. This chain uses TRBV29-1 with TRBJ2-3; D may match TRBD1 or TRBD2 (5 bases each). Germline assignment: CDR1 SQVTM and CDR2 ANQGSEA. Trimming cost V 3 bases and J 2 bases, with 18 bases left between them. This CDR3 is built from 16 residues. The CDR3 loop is CSVDAWDQLNTDTQYF. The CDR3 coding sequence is TGCAGCGTTGATGCCTGGGACCAATTGAACACAGATACGCAGTATTTT.

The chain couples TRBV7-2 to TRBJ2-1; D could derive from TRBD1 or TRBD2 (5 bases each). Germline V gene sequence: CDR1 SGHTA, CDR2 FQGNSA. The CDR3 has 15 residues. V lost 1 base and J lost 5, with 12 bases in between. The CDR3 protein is CASSLGGGPDNEQFF. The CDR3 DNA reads TGTGCCAGCAGCTTAGGTGGGGGACCGGACAATGAGCAGTTCTTC.

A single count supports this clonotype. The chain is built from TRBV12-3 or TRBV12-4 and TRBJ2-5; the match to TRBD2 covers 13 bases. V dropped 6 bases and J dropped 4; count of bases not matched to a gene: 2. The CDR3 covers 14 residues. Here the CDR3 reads CASRRTSGGETQYF. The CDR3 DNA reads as TGTGCCAGCAGACGGACTAGCGGGGGAGAGACCCAGTACTTC.